What follows describes a single T cell receptor beta chain. CDR3 size: 14 residues. The V end was cut by 4 bases, the J end by 6 bases, with 15 bases between. CDR1 MNHEY and CDR2 SVGAGI come from the germline V gene. This sample was taken from a study of OX40 agonist ivuxolimab in advanced cancers. Study-level information: Patients in the trial were receiving intravenous ivuxolimab every 2 weeks, at doses of 0.01 to 10 mg/kg. Mean age around 60 years, range about 23 to 80; around 80% male.

The repertoire was sequenced with immunoSEQ multiplex PCR; TCRdb's copy has only in-frame clones and lacks some. The table shows under 95,000 clones, with around 88% occurring only once. Source: CD4+ or CD8+ T cells sorted from blood, taken in a trial of the OX40 agonist ivuxolimab. The V call is TRBV6-5, the J call TRBJ1-2; the D gene is possibly TRBD1 (6 bases). This sequence originates from an adult with an advanced solid tumor such as melanoma, head and neck, liver or kidney cancer. In DNA form, the CDR3 reads TGTGCCAGCAGTTCCCCCTACAGGGCTAATGGCTACACCTTC. This codes for CASSSPYRANGYTF.